A single TCR beta chain is shown here with its context. Its antigen is unknown. The sample comes from a study of T cells after yellow fever vaccination. About the research overall: When fractions had low cell numbers, they were prepared with SMART-Seq v4 Ultra Low Input. Notes on the study in general: A weaker but faster secondary response was observed, peaking on day 5 versus 15. Among primary-vaccination clones, most reappeared after the booster, at 96% for CD4 and 85% to 90% for CD8. There was a small share of clonotypes that showed up in both the CD4 and CD8 compartments.

TCRdb itself ran the 5' RACE reads through MiXCR, one entry per CDR3 protein. The data hold approximately 250,000 distinct CDR3 sequences, with around 4.9% observed a single time. With 1 base removed from V and 6 bases from J, the gap between germline ends came to 13 bases. CDR1 DFQATT and CDR2 SNEGSKA come from the germline V gene (reference sequence). This CDR3 region has 14 residues. The chain carries TRBV20-1 and TRBJ1-5; unclear D gene. The TCR was taken from a young man who received the YFV17D yellow fever vaccine. This sample comprised CD4+ T cells sorted from PBMCs, obtained on the day of the yellow fever booster vaccination. CDR3 DNA sequence: TGCAGTGCTAGAGGTGGAGGCTCAGGTCAGCCCCAGCATTTT. Translation: CSARGGGSGQPQHF.